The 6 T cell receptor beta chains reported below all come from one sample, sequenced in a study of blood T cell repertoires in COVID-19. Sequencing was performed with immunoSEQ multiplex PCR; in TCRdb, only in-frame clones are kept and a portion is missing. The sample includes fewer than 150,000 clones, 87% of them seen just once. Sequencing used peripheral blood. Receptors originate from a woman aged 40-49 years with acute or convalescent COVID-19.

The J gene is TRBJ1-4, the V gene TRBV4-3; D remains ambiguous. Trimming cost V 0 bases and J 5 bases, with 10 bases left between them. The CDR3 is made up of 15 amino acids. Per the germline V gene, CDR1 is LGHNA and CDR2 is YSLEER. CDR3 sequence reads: CASSQDTSWNEKLFF. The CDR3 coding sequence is TGCGCCAGCAGCCAAGACACAAGTTGGAATGAAAAACTGTTTTTT.

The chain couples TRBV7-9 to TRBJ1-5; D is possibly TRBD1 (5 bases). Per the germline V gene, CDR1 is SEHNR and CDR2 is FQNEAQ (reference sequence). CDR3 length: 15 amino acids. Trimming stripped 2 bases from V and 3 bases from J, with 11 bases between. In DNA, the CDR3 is TGTGCCAGCAGCTTATCGGCAGGGATCAATCAGCCCCAGCATTTT. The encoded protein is CASSLSAGINQPQHF.

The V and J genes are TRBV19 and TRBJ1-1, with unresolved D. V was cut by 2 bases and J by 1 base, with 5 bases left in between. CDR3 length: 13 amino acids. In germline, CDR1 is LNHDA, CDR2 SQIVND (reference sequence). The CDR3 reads CASSISRNTEAFF. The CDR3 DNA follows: TGTGCCAGTAGTATATCCAGGAACACTGAAGCTTTCTTT.

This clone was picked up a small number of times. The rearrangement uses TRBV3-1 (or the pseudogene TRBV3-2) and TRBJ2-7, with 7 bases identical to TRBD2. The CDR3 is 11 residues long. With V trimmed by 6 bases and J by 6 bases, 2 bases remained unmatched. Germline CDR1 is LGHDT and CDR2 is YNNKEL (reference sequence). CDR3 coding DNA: TGTGCCAGCAGGTCTAGCGGCGAGCAGTACTTC. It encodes CASRSSGEQYF.

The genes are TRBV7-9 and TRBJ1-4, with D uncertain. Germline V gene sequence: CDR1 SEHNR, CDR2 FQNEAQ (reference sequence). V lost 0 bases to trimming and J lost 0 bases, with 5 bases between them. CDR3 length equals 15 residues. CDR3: CASSLASATNEKLFF. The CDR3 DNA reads TGTGCCAGCAGCTTAGCGTCTGCAACTAATGAAAAACTGTTTTTT.

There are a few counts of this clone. The CDR3 nucleotides read TGTGCCAGTAGTATAGGAGTGAGCTCCTATAATTCACCCCTCCACTTT. Protein sequence: CASSIGVSSYNSPLHF. The gene calls are TRBV19 and TRBJ1-6; D is unresolved. The CDR3 is 16 amino acids. V was clipped by 1 base and J by 0 bases, with 7 bases between them. Germline V gene data show CDR1 as LNHDA and CDR2 as SQIVND (reference sequence).